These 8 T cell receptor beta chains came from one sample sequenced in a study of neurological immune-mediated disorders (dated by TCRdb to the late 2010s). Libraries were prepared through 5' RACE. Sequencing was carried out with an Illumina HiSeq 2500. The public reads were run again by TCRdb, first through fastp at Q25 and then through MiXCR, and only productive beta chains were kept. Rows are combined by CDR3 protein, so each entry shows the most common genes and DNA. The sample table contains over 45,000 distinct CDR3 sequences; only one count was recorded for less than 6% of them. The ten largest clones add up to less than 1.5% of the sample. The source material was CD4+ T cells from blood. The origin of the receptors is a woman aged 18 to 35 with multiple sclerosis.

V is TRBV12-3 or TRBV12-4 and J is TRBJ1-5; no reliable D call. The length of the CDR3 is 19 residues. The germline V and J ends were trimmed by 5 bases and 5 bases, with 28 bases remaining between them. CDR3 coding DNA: TGTGCCAGCAGTCTCCTTTTGACAAAAAAAGTTGTACACGATCAGCCCCAGCATTTT. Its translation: CASSLLLTKKVVHDQPQHF.

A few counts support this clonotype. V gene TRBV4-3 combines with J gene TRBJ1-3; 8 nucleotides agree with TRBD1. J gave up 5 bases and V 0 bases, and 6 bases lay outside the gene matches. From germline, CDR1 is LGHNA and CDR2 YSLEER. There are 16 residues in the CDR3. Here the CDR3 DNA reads TGCGCCAGCAGCCAAGATATGGGACAGGACCGAAACACCATATATTTT. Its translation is CASSQDMGQDRNTIYF.

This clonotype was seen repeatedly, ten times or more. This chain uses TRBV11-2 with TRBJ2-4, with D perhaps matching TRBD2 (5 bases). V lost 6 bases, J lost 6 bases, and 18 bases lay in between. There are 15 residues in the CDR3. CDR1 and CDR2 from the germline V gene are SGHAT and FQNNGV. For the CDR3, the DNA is TGTGCCAGCAGGGACCCGGGCTTTGAGGGAAACATTCAGTACTTC. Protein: CASRDPGFEGNIQYF. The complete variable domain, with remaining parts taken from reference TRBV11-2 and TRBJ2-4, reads EAGVAQSPRYKIIEKRQSVAFWCNPISGHATLYWYQQILGQGPKLLIQFQNNGVVDDSQLPKDRFSAERLKGVDSTLKIQPAKLEDSAVYLCASRDPGFEGNIQYFGAGTRLSVL.

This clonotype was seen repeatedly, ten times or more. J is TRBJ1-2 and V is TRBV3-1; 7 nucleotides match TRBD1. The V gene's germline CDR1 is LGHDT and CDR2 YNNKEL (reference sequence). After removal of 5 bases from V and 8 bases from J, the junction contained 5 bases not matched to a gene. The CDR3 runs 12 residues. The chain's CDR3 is CASSWTGLGYTF. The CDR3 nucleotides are TGTGCCAGCAGCTGGACAGGCCTGGGCTACACCTTC. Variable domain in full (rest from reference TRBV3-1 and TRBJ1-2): DTAVSQTPKYLVTQMGNDKSIKCEQNLGHDTMYWYKQDSKKFLKIMFSYNNKELIINETVPNRFSPKSPDKAHLNLHINSLELGDSAVYFCASSWTGLGYTFGSGTRLTVV.

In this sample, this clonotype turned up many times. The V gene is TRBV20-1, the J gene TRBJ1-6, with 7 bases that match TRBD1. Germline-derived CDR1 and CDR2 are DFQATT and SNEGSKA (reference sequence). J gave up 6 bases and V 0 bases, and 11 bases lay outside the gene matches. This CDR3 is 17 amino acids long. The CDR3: CSARDRRGQTINSPLHF. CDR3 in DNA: TGCAGTGCTAGAGACCGGAGGGGACAGACCATTAATTCACCCCTCCACTTT.

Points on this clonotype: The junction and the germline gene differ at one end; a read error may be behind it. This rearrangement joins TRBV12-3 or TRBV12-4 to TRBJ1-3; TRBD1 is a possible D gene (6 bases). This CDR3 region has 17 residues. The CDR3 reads CASRFWGQGYSGNIIYF. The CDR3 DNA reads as TGTGCCAGCAGATTCTGGGGGCAGGGATACTCCGGAAACATCATATATTTT.

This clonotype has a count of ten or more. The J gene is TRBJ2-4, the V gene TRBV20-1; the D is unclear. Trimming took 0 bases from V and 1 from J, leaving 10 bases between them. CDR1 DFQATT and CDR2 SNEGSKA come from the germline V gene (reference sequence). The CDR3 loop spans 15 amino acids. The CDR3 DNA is TGCAGTGCTAGAGATCGGGTGTTTGCCAAAAACATTCAGTACTTC. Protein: CSARDRVFAKNIQYF.

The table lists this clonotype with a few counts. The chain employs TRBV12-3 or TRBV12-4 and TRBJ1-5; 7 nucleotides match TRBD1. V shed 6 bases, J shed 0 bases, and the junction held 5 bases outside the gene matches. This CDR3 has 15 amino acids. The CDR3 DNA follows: TGTGCCAGCAGAACAGGGGATTATAGCAATCAGCCCCAGCATTTT. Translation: CASRTGDYSNQPQHF.